The 32 T cell receptor beta chains presented below share a single source sample, sequenced in a study of beta chain features in type 1 diabetes. Sequenced material consisted of expressed TCRB transcripts (all of the isolated RNA was reverse transcribed). Sequenced by immunoSEQ multiplex PCR; TCRdb stores in-frame clones only, minus some. Of about 180,000 clones listed, about 12% are singletons. Specimen: central memory CD4+ T cells from blood. These receptors all come from a woman aged 18-30 years in good health.

This clone was counted only a few times. V and J are TRBV19 and TRBJ2-2; TRBD2 matches at 9 bases. Germline CDR1 reads LNHDA; CDR2 reads SQIVND (reference sequence). This CDR3 region has 18 residues. J lost 4 bases, V lost 4 bases, and 13 bases had no gene match. The CDR3 protein is CASSTSWASGTSTGELFF. CDR3 bases: TGTGCCAGTAGTACGTCGTGGGCTAGCGGGACGTCCACCGGGGAGCTGTTTTTT.

The gene calls are TRBV6-5 and TRBJ2-3, with D tentatively TRBD1 (6 bases). The CDR3 loop spans 15 amino acids. The V end was cut by 5 bases, the J end by 2 bases, with 14 bases between. Germline lookup yields CDR1 MNHEY and CDR2 SVGAGI. The CDR3 nucleotides are TGTGCCAGCAGTCCCGACAGGTTATCCACAGATACGCAGTATTTT. Its translation: CASSPDRLSTDTQYF.

V is TRBV18 and J is TRBJ2-7, with a tentative D call TRBD1 (5 bases). The CDR3 totals 13 residues. Trimming cost V 2 bases and J 2 bases, with 7 bases left between them. Germline CDR1 reads KGHSH; CDR2 reads LQKENI. In DNA, the CDR3 is TGTGCCAGCTCACCAGGGGCCACCTACGAGCAGTACTTC. Amino acids: CASSPGATYEQYF.

The table lists this clone with a few counts. The chain is built from TRBV5-4 and TRBJ2-5; the match to TRBD2 covers 8 bases. Unmatched junction bases numbered 9, after V lost 3 bases and J lost 5 bases. CDR1 and CDR2 (germline): SGHNT, YYREEE (reference sequence). This CDR3 has 15 residues. CDR3 region: CASSSPGTRAETQYF. The DNA of the CDR3 is TGTGCCAGCAGCTCCCCCGGGACTAGGGCCGAGACCCAGTACTTC.

This chain joins TRBV15 and TRBJ2-1; D possibly corresponds to TRBD2 (5 bases). This CDR3 comprises 14 residues. The germline CDR1 and CDR2 sequences are LNHNV and YYDKDF (reference sequence). Trimming removed 1 base from V and 9 bases from J, with 13 bases in between. This CDR3 reads CATSRVVGVGEQFF. The CDR3 DNA reads as TGTGCCACCAGCAGAGTAGTCGGGGTAGGTGAGCAGTTCTTC.

This clone has a handful of counts. CDR3 residues: CASRIQGDTGELFF. The CDR3 bases are TGTGCCAGTAGGATACAGGGGGACACCGGGGAGCTGTTTTTT. The chain couples TRBV19 to TRBJ2-2; 8 bases are shared with TRBD1. CDR1 LNHDA and CDR2 SQIVND come from the germline V gene (reference sequence). After removal of 6 bases from V and 3 bases from J, the junction contained 3 bases not matched to a gene. The CDR3 sequence is 14 residues long.

This clone was observed a few times. The rearrangement uses TRBV10-3 and TRBJ2-1; D may be TRBD1 (5 bases). This CDR3 is 14 amino acids long. The V gene's germline CDR1 is ENHRY and CDR2 SYGVKD. The ends were cut back, 0 bases at V and 8 bases at J, with 11 bases in the middle. The CDR3 region has the DNA TGTGCCATCAGTGAGTCGGATGTGGGGCATGAGCAGTTCTTC. Residues: CAISESDVGHEQFF.

This clone was recorded a few times. The chain carries TRBV28 and TRBJ2-3, with D tentatively TRBD1 (6 bases). Germline V gene data show CDR1 as MDHEN and CDR2 as SYDVKM. V lost 5 bases, J lost 3 bases, and 18 bases lay in between. The CDR3 is made up of 16 amino acids. The CDR3 loop reads CASSTLRGRSTDTQYF. The DNA of the CDR3 is TGTGCCAGCAGTACCCTCAGGGGTCGCTCTACAGATACGCAGTATTTT.

This chain uses TRBV18 with TRBJ2-7; 9 bases are shared with TRBD2. CDR1 is KGHSH and CDR2 is LQKENI in the germline V gene. The V gene end was trimmed by 5 bases and the J gene end by 3 bases; junction bases not matched to a gene: 8. The CDR3 spans 15 residues. The CDR3: CASSSRTSVNYEQYF. The CDR3 DNA reads TGTGCCAGCTCATCCAGGACTAGCGTAAACTACGAGCAGTACTTC.

The genes are TRBV5-1 and TRBJ2-2; 7 positions agree with TRBD2. There are 17 residues in the CDR3. CDR1 and CDR2 from the germline V gene are SGHRS and YFSETQ. Trimming at V came to 1 base and at J to 4 bases, leaving 10 bases not matched to a gene. This CDR3 is CASSLRERGSGTGELFF. In DNA form, the CDR3 reads TGCGCCAGCAGCTTGCGGGAGCGGGGATCGGGCACCGGGGAGCTGTTTTTT.

The rearrangement joins TRBV20-1 to TRBJ1-2; D ambiguous. This CDR3 has 11 residues. Germline CDR1 and CDR2: DFQATT and SNEGSKA (reference sequence). Trimming removed 6 bases at V and 4 bases at J, with 9 bases between. The CDR3 protein is CSARVVYGYTF. In nucleotides, the CDR3 is TGCAGTGCACGGGTCGTCTATGGCTACACCTTC.

The chain uses TRBV11-2 and TRBJ2-1; 8 bases agree with TRBD2. The CDR3 contains 16 residues. Germline V gene lookup returns CDR1 SGHAT and CDR2 FQNNGV. The J segment lost 6 bases and the V segment lost 7 bases, leaving 14 bases of the junction unmatched. The CDR3 is CASISAGTRNSNEQFF. DNA for the CDR3: TGTGCCAGCATCAGCGCCGGGACTAGGAACTCCAATGAGCAGTTCTTC.

The V gene is TRBV29-1, the J gene TRBJ2-4; 8 bases align to TRBD2. The CDR3 spans 17 residues. In germline, CDR1 is SQVTM, CDR2 ANQGSEA. Trimming at V came to 4 bases and at J to 1 base, leaving 12 bases not matched to a gene. In nucleotides, the CDR3 is TGCAGCGTTGGGGGTAGCGGGAAAAGAGAGGCCAAAAACATTCAGTACTTC. This encodes CSVGGSGKREAKNIQYF.

In its sample, this clone was seen a few times. V gene TRBV5-1 combines with J gene TRBJ2-5; possible D gene TRBD1, 5 bases. Trimming cost V 4 bases and J 5 bases, with 15 bases left between them. Germline assignment: CDR1 SGHRS and CDR2 YFSETQ. This CDR3 comprises 14 residues. This chain's CDR3 is CASSLTATQETQYF. In DNA, the CDR3 is TGCGCCAGCAGCCTGACAGCGACTCAGGAGACCCAGTACTTC. Looking up the rest from reference TRBV5-1 and TRBJ2-5 gives the full variable domain: KAGVTQTPRYLIKTRGQQVTLSCSPISGHRSVSWYQQTPGQGLQFLFEYFSETQRNKGNFPGRFSGRQFSNSRSEMNVSTLELGDSALYLCASSLTATQETQYFGPGTRLLVL.

The chain carries TRBV6-1 and TRBJ2-3; weak D call: TRBD2 (6 bases). The V and J ends lost 3 bases and 4 bases respectively, with 17 bases between them. Per germline, CDR1 MNHNS and CDR2 SASEGT. CDR3 length equals 16 residues. The CDR3 coding sequence is TGTGCCAGCAGTGACGTTACGGGAGTGGGTGCAGATACGCAGTATTTT. This gives the protein CASSDVTGVGADTQYF.

The chain combines TRBV28 with TRBJ1-1, with 9 bases fitting TRBD1. Germline V gene lookup returns CDR1 MDHEN and CDR2 SYDVKM. This CDR3 is built from 16 residues. Trimming took 4 bases from V and 10 from J; bases not matched to a gene: 16. The CDR3 here is CASSSNIGTGIRGAFF. CDR3 sequence (DNA): TGTGCCAGCAGTTCGAATATAGGGACAGGGATAAGAGGAGCTTTCTTT.

The rearrangement uses TRBV5-5 and TRBJ2-7; D might be TRBD1 (5 bases). The CDR3 covers 16 residues. From germline, CDR1 is SGHKS and CDR2 YYEKEE (reference sequence). V was clipped by 5 bases and J by 3 bases, with 21 bases between them. CDR3: CASSYRQGIAGYEQYF. The CDR3 DNA follows: TGTGCCAGCAGTTACCGCCAGGGTATCGCCGGCTACGAGCAGTACTTC.

J is TRBJ1-5 and V is TRBV19; 9 bases agree with TRBD1. J gave up 6 bases and V 2 bases, and 2 bases lay outside the gene matches. Germline CDR1 reads LNHDA; CDR2 reads SQIVND (reference sequence). The CDR3 is 14 residues long. The CDR3 reads CASSIRGQGQPQHF. CDR3 DNA sequence: TGTGCCAGTAGTATAAGGGGACAGGGTCAGCCCCAGCATTTT.

The chain links TRBV9 to TRBJ2-1; 7 nucleotides line up with TRBD2. The CDR3 totals 15 residues. V was clipped by 3 bases and J by 1 base; unmatched bases: 4. CDR1 SGDLS and CDR2 YYNGEE come from the germline V gene. CDR3 DNA: TGTGCCAGCAGCGCGGCGGGGGTATCCTACAATGAGCAGTTCTTC. The encoded protein is CASSAAGVSYNEQFF.

This clone was counted only a few times. V gene TRBV30 combines with J gene TRBJ2-3; 13 bases fit TRBD2. J lost 6 bases, V lost 1 base, and 4 bases had no gene match. CDR1 and CDR2 (germline): GTSNPN, SVGIG (reference sequence). CDR3 length: 15 amino acids. The CDR3 bases are TGTGCCTGGAGTGATGGACTAGCGGGAGCCGATACGCAGTATTTT. This encodes CAWSDGLAGADTQYF. The full variable domain, its missing parts supplied by reference TRBV30 and TRBJ2-3, is SQTIHQWPATLVQPVGSPLSLECTVEGTSNPNLYWYRQAAGRGLQLLFYSVGIGQISSEVPQNLSASRPQDRQFILSSKKLLLSDSGFYLCAWSDGLAGADTQYFGPGTRLTVL.

The chain links TRBV6-6 to TRBJ2-2, with D hard to call. The CDR3 has 13 residues. The germline V and J ends were trimmed by 4 bases and 7 bases, with 10 bases remaining between them. Germline CDR1 and CDR2: MNHNY and SVGAGI (reference sequence). CDR3 coding DNA: TGTGCCAGCAGTTCCCAGTTTAACGGGGAGCTGTTTTTT. Its protein product is CASSSQFNGELFF.

Only a few counts were recorded for this clone. The V and J genes are TRBV25-1 and TRBJ2-1, with 12 positions matching TRBD1. V shed 6 bases and J 6 bases; nucleotides not matched to a gene: 9. The CDR3 runs to 16 residues. From germline, CDR1 is MGHDK and CDR2 SYGVNS. The CDR3 loop reads CASSDRRDRGLNEQFF. Written as DNA, the CDR3 is TGTGCCAGCAGCGACCGCCGGGACAGGGGGCTCAATGAGCAGTTCTTC.

The chain employs TRBV6-1 and TRBJ2-3, with D possibly being TRBD1 (6 bases). Trimming took off 10 bases at V and 2 bases at J, with 10 bases between the two ends. The germline V gene encodes CDR1 MNHNS and CDR2 SASEGT. The CDR3 is made up of 12 amino acids. CDR3 bases: TGTGCCACCGCAGGGGACACAGATACGCAGTATTTT. Its protein is CATAGDTDTQYF.

The V gene is TRBV28, the J gene TRBJ2-1; no reliable D call. Germline-derived CDR1 and CDR2 are MDHEN and SYDVKM. This CDR3 contains 13 residues. Trimming removed 3 bases from V and 7 bases from J, with 10 bases in between. In DNA form, the CDR3 reads TGTGCCAGCAGTTTTATCGAGAAGAATGAGCAGTTCTTC. The encoded protein is CASSFIEKNEQFF.

The genes are TRBV10-3 and TRBJ2-1, with 10 nucleotides matching TRBD2. Germline values: CDR1 ENHRY, CDR2 SYGVKD. This CDR3 is 18 amino acids long. The trim removed 4 bases at V and 1 base at J, leaving 10 bases unmatched. The CDR3 bases are TGTGCCATCAGTGTTGATGAGCGGGAGGGCCGATCCTACAATGAGCAGTTCTTC. It translates to CAISVDEREGRSYNEQFF.

This clone was counted only a few times. The chain uses TRBV28 and TRBJ2-7, with 7 nucleotides matching TRBD2. Looked up from germline, CDR1 is MDHEN and CDR2 is SYDVKM. There are 14 residues in the CDR3. J lost 3 bases, V lost 1 base, and 3 bases had no gene match. CDR3 amino acids: CASSLFGGSYEQYF. DNA of the CDR3: TGTGCCAGCAGTTTATTTGGCGGGAGCTACGAGCAGTACTTC.

This clone was seen a few times. The CDR3 coding sequence is TGTGCCAGTGGACGACTAGCGGGAAAGCGGAATGAGCAGTTCTTC. Its protein is CASGRLAGKRNEQFF. The chain links TRBV19 to TRBJ2-1, with 11 positions matching TRBD2. The CDR3 extends over 15 amino acids. Unmatched junction bases numbered 10, after V lost 8 bases and J lost 7 bases. Per the germline V gene, CDR1 is LNHDA and CDR2 is SQIVND (reference sequence).

V gene TRBV29-1 combines with J gene TRBJ2-1; TRBD2 matches at 7 bases. Trimming removed 1 base from V and 6 bases from J; junction bases left unmatched: 3. Germline V gene sequence: CDR1 SQVTM, CDR2 ANQGSEA. The length of the CDR3 is 13 residues. The CDR3 DNA reads TGCAGCGTTGAAGCCCCGGGGGGCAATGAGCAGTTCTTC. Translated: CSVEAPGGNEQFF.

The CDR3 region is CASSPVRGPDGQFF. The DNA of the CDR3 is TGTGCCAGCTCACCGGTAAGGGGCCCCGATGGGCAGTTCTTC. The chain has TRBV18 and TRBJ2-1, with D possibly being TRBD1 (5 bases). Germline V gene lookup returns CDR1 KGHSH and CDR2 LQKENI. The CDR3 spans 14 residues. Trimming cost V 3 bases and J 12 bases, with 18 bases left between them. Together with reference TRBV18 and TRBJ2-1, the CDR3 gives the full variable domain: NAGVMQNPRHLVRRRGQEARLRCSPMKGHSHVYWYRQLPEEGLKFMVYLQKENIIDESGMPKERFSAEFPKEGPSILRIQQVVRGDSAAYFCASSPVRGPDGQFFGPGTRLTVL.

A few counts support this clone. The chain is built from TRBV7-7 and TRBJ2-3; tentatively, D is TRBD2 (6 bases). V was trimmed by 1 base and J by 4 bases, leaving 15 bases between them. The CDR3 totals 16 residues. CDR1 is SSHAT, CDR2 FNYEAQ, per germline (reference sequence). The CDR3 is CASSLVAGYDSDTQYF. The CDR3, as DNA: TGTGCCAGCAGCTTAGTGGCGGGATATGACTCAGATACGCAGTATTTT.

This clone has a handful of counts. J is TRBJ1-1 and V is TRBV6-6; D is ambiguous. CDR3 length equals 13 residues. Germline V lookup: CDR1 MNHNY, CDR2 SVGAGI (reference sequence). The V and J ends lost 5 bases and 0 bases respectively, with 7 bases between them. The CDR3 DNA follows: TGTGCCAGCAGTACAGACCTGAACACTGAAGCTTTCTTT. Encoded protein: CASSTDLNTEAFF.

This clone has just a few counts. This chain connects TRBV7-2 to TRBJ1-4, with 9 bases that match TRBD1. The CDR3 is 14 residues long. V shed 6 bases, J shed 7 bases, and the junction held 6 bases outside the gene matches. Per the germline V gene, CDR1 is SGHTA and CDR2 is FQGNSA. As DNA, the CDR3 is TGTGCCAGCAGAAAGGGACAGGGTAGTGAAAAACTGTTTTTT. This encodes CASRKGQGSEKLFF.